A selection of T cell receptor beta chains follows, all from one sample in a study of metastatic and nonmetastatic thyroid tumors. TCRdb re-called the PCR reads via MiXCR. The data contain fewer than 40,000 clones, more than 20% of them singletons. Sequencing was carried out using blood. These TCRs come from a female donor with papillary thyroid cancer or a benign thyroid nodule (not recorded which). Some clones in this sample may be carry-over from other donors' samples. Each CDR3 is given with its conserved first and last residue. The order of the fields is D gene, V gene, J gene, clone size, CDR3 length, CDR3 protein, CDR3 DNA. The D gene is left open where the match is weak. Clone size is given for some rows only: seen once, a few or many times, or a class if the clone is expanded.

D gene: NA; V gene: TRBV5-1; J gene: TRBJ1-4; clone size: many; CDR3 length: 14; CDR3 protein: CASSLGVNTEKLFF; CDR3 DNA: TGCGCCAGCAGCTTGGGTGTAAACACTGAAAAACTGTTTTTT
D gene: TRBD2; V gene: TRBV24-1; J gene: TRBJ2-7; clone size: few; CDR3 length: 16; CDR3 protein: CATSDLLAGVIYEQYF; CDR3 DNA: TGTGCCACCAGTGATTTACTAGCGGGAGTTATCTACGAGCAGTACTTC
D gene: NA; V gene: TRBV3-1; J gene: TRBJ2-5; clone size: many; CDR3 length: 13; CDR3 protein: CASSLQGVETQYF; CDR3 DNA: TGTGCCAGCAGCCTACAGGGTGTGGAGACCCAGTACTTC
D gene: TRBD2; V gene: TRBV30; J gene: TRBJ2-3; clone size: NA; CDR3 length: 14; CDR3 protein: CAWTPLAGVDTQYF; CDR3 DNA: TGTGCCTGGACGCCTCTAGCGGGAGTAGATACGCAGTATTTT
D gene: TRBD2; V gene: TRBV3-1; J gene: TRBJ2-3; clone size: NA; CDR3 length: 17; CDR3 protein: CASSLKSTSGGRDTQYF; CDR3 DNA: TGTGCCAGCAGCCTCAAGTCGACTAGCGGGGGAAGGGATACGCAGTATTTT
D gene: NA; V gene: TRBV11-2; J gene: TRBJ2-1; clone size: NA; CDR3 length: 14; CDR3 protein: CASSGNRVGNEQFF; CDR3 DNA: TGTGCCAGCAGCGGCAACAGGGTTGGCAATGAGCAGTTCTTC
D gene: NA; V gene: TRBV7-9; J gene: TRBJ2-3; clone size: many; CDR3 length: 14; CDR3 protein: CASSLGGPLDTQYF; CDR3 DNA: TGTGCCAGCAGCTTAGGTGGGCCCCTGGATACGCAGTATTTT
D gene: NA; V gene: TRBV5-1; J gene: TRBJ2-1; clone size: NA; CDR3 length: 13; CDR3 protein: CASSLGPYNEQLF; CDR3 DNA: TGCGCCAGCAGCTTGGGACCCTACAATGAGCAGCTCTTC
D gene: TRBD1; V gene: TRBV9; J gene: TRBJ1-4; clone size: many; CDR3 length: 17; CDR3 protein: CASSGGFRGQGFEKLFF; CDR3 DNA: TGTGCCAGCAGCGGGGGGTTTCGCGGACAGGGGTTTGAAAAACTGTTTTTT
D gene: TRBD1; V gene: TRBV19; J gene: TRBJ2-2; clone size: many; CDR3 length: 13; CDR3 protein: CASSLGQPGELFF; CDR3 DNA: TGTGCCAGTAGCCTGGGACAGCCCGGGGAGCTGTTTTTT
D gene: TRBD1; V gene: TRBV6-5; J gene: TRBJ1-5; clone size: many; CDR3 length: 17; CDR3 protein: CASSTKGRRGGGQPQHF; CDR3 DNA: TGTGCCAGCAGTACCAAAGGGCGCAGGGGGGGGGGGCAGCCCCAGCATTTT
D gene: NA; V gene: TRBV28; J gene: TRBJ2-1; clone size: few; CDR3 length: 16; CDR3 protein: CASYSMTGSSYNYQFF; CDR3 DNA: TGTGCCAGCTACTCCATGACAGGCAGCTCCTACAATTATCAGTTCTTC
D gene: NA; V gene: TRBV6-4; J gene: TRBJ2-1; clone size: few; CDR3 length: 15; CDR3 protein: CASSDSEGSSNEQFF; CDR3 DNA: TGTGCCAGCAGTGACTCGGAGGGCAGCAGCAATGAGCAGTTCTTC
D gene: TRBD1; V gene: TRBV6-1; J gene: TRBJ2-3; clone size: many; CDR3 length: 15; CDR3 protein: CASNNGTAHTDTQYF; CDR3 DNA: TGTGCCAGCAATAACGGGACAGCTCACACAGATACGCAGTATTTT
D gene: TRBD1; V gene: TRBV9; J gene: TRBJ1-6; clone size: NA; CDR3 length: 14; CDR3 protein: CASSAGTVNSPLHF; CDR3 DNA: TGTGCCAGCAGCGCCGGGACAGTGAATTCACCCCTCCACTTT
D gene: NA; V gene: TRBV27; J gene: TRBJ2-7; clone size: medium-sized; CDR3 length: 15; CDR3 protein: CASTPTPVGGYEQYF; CDR3 DNA: TGTGCCAGCACCCCGACCCCGGTCGGGGGATACGAGCAGTACTTC
D gene: NA; V gene: TRBV2; J gene: TRBJ1-2; clone size: many; CDR3 length: 12; CDR3 protein: CATKGQYYGYTF; CDR3 DNA: TGTGCCACTAAGGGTCAGTACTATGGCTACACCTTC
D gene: NA; V gene: TRBV6-1; J gene: TRBJ2-1; clone size: NA; CDR3 length: 13; CDR3 protein: CASGGGEVGGQFF; CDR3 DNA: TGTGCCAGCGGTGGCGGGGAAGTGGGAGGGCAGTTCTTC
D gene: TRBD2; V gene: TRBV11-1; J gene: TRBJ2-1; clone size: NA; CDR3 length: 16; CDR3 protein: CASSLTSGETYNEQFF; CDR3 DNA: TGTGCCAGCAGCTTGACTAGCGGGGAAACCTACAATGAGCAGTTCTTC
D gene: NA; V gene: TRBV10-2; J gene: TRBJ2-7; clone size: many; CDR3 length: 11; CDR3 protein: CASGGTYEQYF; CDR3 DNA: TGCGCCAGCGGGGGCACCTACGAGCAGTACTTC
D gene: NA; V gene: TRBV12-5; J gene: TRBJ2-3; clone size: few; CDR3 length: 13; CDR3 protein: CASGPNPRGTQYF; CDR3 DNA: TGTGCTAGTGGTCCTAACCCCAGGGGTACGCAGTATTTT
D gene: NA; V gene: TRBV14; J gene: TRBJ2-7; clone size: many; CDR3 length: 12; CDR3 protein: CASSQAGPEQYF; CDR3 DNA: TGTGCCAGCAGCCAAGCAGGGCCCGAGCAGTACTTC
D gene: NA; V gene: TRBV20-1; J gene: TRBJ2-4; clone size: many; CDR3 length: 17; CDR3 protein: CSATRQVPTKAKNIQYF; CDR3 DNA: TGCAGTGCCACGCGACAGGTGCCGACTAAAGCCAAAAACATTCAGTACTTC
D gene: NA; V gene: TRBV6-4; J gene: TRBJ2-1; clone size: NA; CDR3 length: 15; CDR3 protein: CASSDNGGSYNEQFF; CDR3 DNA: TGTGCCAGCAGTGACAACGGAGGTTCCTACAATGAGCAGTTCTTC
D gene: TRBD1; V gene: TRBV5-1; J gene: TRBJ2-7; clone size: once; CDR3 length: 13; CDR3 protein: CASGETGRHEQCF; CDR3 DNA: TGCGCCAGCGGCGAGACAGGGCGACACGAGCAGTGCTTC
D gene: NA; V gene: TRBV19; J gene: TRBJ1-5; clone size: NA; CDR3 length: 18; CDR3 protein: CAREPGTFIGVGNQPQHF; CDR3 DNA: TGTGCCAGGGAACCGGGTACATTCATCGGGGTTGGCAATCAGCCCCAGCATTTT
D gene: NA; V gene: TRBV6-1; J gene: TRBJ2-7; clone size: few; CDR3 length: 15; CDR3 protein: CASSEPGLPGYEQYF; CDR3 DNA: TGTGCCAGCAGTGAACCGGGACTCCCGGGCTACGAGCAGTACTTC
D gene: TRBD1; V gene: TRBV27; J gene: TRBJ2-7; clone size: NA; CDR3 length: 14; CDR3 protein: CASSFDRGKAEQYF; CDR3 DNA: TGTGCCAGCAGTTTCGACAGGGGGAAGGCCGAGCAGTACTTC
D gene: NA; V gene: TRBV20-1; J gene: TRBJ1-3; clone size: many; CDR3 length: 15; CDR3 protein: CSARKSSNSGNTIYF; CDR3 DNA: TGCAGTGCTAGAAAGAGCTCCAACTCTGGAAACACCATATATTTT
D gene: TRBD1; V gene: TRBV6-1; J gene: TRBJ1-2; clone size: medium-sized; CDR3 length: 14; CDR3 protein: CASSDRTGGYGYTF; CDR3 DNA: TGTGCCAGCAGTGACCGGACAGGGGGGTACGGCTACACCTTC
D gene: NA; V gene: TRBV9; J gene: TRBJ2-7; clone size: many; CDR3 length: 15; CDR3 protein: CASSVGITGYYEQYF; CDR3 DNA: TGTGCCAGCAGCGTAGGGATAACAGGGTACTACGAGCAGTACTTC
D gene: TRBD1; V gene: TRBV20-1; J gene: TRBJ1-2; clone size: many; CDR3 length: 15; CDR3 protein: CSAQGSTGVNYGYTF; CDR3 DNA: TGCAGTGCCCAAGGGTCTACAGGGGTCAACTATGGCTACACCTTC
D gene: TRBD1; V gene: TRBV6-1; J gene: TRBJ1-4; clone size: many; CDR3 length: 14; CDR3 protein: CASSGDRVDEKLFF; CDR3 DNA: TGTGCCAGCAGTGGGGACAGGGTAGATGAAAAACTGTTTTTT
D gene: NA; V gene: TRBV19; J gene: TRBJ2-2; clone size: many; CDR3 length: 16; CDR3 protein: CASTPFMGARTGELFF; CDR3 DNA: TGTGCCAGTACCCCTTTTATGGGAGCGCGCACCGGGGAGCTGTTTTTT
D gene: TRBD1; V gene: TRBV27; J gene: TRBJ2-1; clone size: many; CDR3 length: 15; CDR3 protein: CASSHGQGALNEQFF; CDR3 DNA: TGTGCCAGCAGTCACGGACAGGGGGCCCTCAATGAGCAGTTCTTC
D gene: TRBD2; V gene: TRBV19; J gene: TRBJ2-2; clone size: many; CDR3 length: 18; CDR3 protein: CASSITSGRARNTGELFF; CDR3 DNA: TGTGCCAGTAGTATCACTAGCGGGAGGGCCAGGAACACCGGGGAGCTGTTTTTT
D gene: NA; V gene: TRBV5-6; J gene: TRBJ2-3; clone size: many; CDR3 length: 16; CDR3 protein: CASSLGVGTSTDTQYF; CDR3 DNA: TGTGCCAGCAGCTTGGGCGTGGGCACTAGCACAGATACGCAGTATTTT
D gene: TRBD1; V gene: TRBV12-5; J gene: TRBJ1-5; clone size: many; CDR3 length: 17; CDR3 protein: CASGSGTGVYSNQPQHF; CDR3 DNA: TGTGCTAGTGGTTCCGGGACAGGTGTGTATAGCAATCAGCCCCAGCATTTT
D gene: TRBD2; V gene: TRBV12-3/TRBV12-4; J gene: TRBJ2-2; clone size: few; CDR3 length: 15; CDR3 protein: CASTHPASGRGELFF; CDR3 DNA: TGTGCCAGCACCCACCCGGCTAGCGGGAGAGGGGAGCTGTTTTTT
D gene: NA; V gene: TRBV5-8; J gene: TRBJ2-3; clone size: once; CDR3 length: 10; CDR3 protein: CASVTDTQYF; CDR3 DNA: TGTGCCAGTGTGACAGATACGCAGTATTTT